This is a list of T cell receptor beta chains from one sample in a study of cytomegalovirus exposure and HLA in healthy donors. The repertoire was sequenced with immunoSEQ multiplex PCR; TCRdb's copy has only in-frame clones and lacks some. Seen here are 150,000 to 200,000 clones, 81% observed once, and the top ten hold more than 1.5%. The sequenced sample consisted of PBMCs. These receptors all stem from a young man in good health and CMV-seronegative. The conserved cysteine and the conserved F or W are not part of the CDR3 here.

v_call: TRBV7-6; j_call: TRBJ2-5; cdr3_aa: ASSAKLGGRETQY
v_call: TRBV7-9; j_call: TRBJ1-5; cdr3_aa: ASSGDRAGQPQH
v_call: TRBV6-6; j_call: TRBJ1-1; cdr3_aa: ASKMDSGNTEAF
v_call: TRBV7-9; j_call: TRBJ1-6; cdr3_aa: ASSRQANSPLH
v_call: TRBV19; j_call: TRBJ2-1; cdr3_aa: ASTPTPGSSYNEQF
v_call: TRBV2; j_call: TRBJ2-1; cdr3_aa: ASREDRPAYNEQF
v_call: TRBV6-5; j_call: TRBJ1-3; cdr3_aa: ASSAGIRNTIY
v_call: TRBV9; j_call: TRBJ1-2; cdr3_aa: ASSGGTQGALGGYT
v_call: TRBV7-2; j_call: TRBJ1-5; cdr3_aa: ASSLGPRLLDQPQH
v_call: TRBV10-1; j_call: TRBJ2-7; cdr3_aa: ASAPGTSAEQY
v_call: TRBV4-3; j_call: TRBJ2-7; cdr3_aa: ASSQESSRTYSYEQY
v_call: TRBV11-2; j_call: TRBJ1-1; cdr3_aa: ASSQDRNTEAF
v_call: TRBV11-2; j_call: TRBJ2-2; cdr3_aa: ASSLLGRQMNTGELF
v_call: TRBV7-2; j_call: TRBJ2-7; cdr3_aa: ASSLGGTGIEQY
v_call: TRBV27; j_call: TRBJ2-7; cdr3_aa: ASSLSGTGIFYEQY
v_call: TRBV5-5; j_call: TRBJ2-5; cdr3_aa: ASSPRLAGLTGETQY
v_call: TRBV19; j_call: TRBJ2-1; cdr3_aa: ASSVGFFGRDEQF
v_call: TRBV2; j_call: TRBJ2-5; cdr3_aa: ASIAGGEETQY
v_call: TRBV4-3; j_call: TRBJ1-6; cdr3_aa: ASSQGDRGRPLH
v_call: TRBV10-3; j_call: TRBJ2-5; cdr3_aa: AISRPALETQY
v_call: TRBV18; j_call: TRBJ2-3; cdr3_aa: ASSPLGARQGDTQY
v_call: TRBV18; j_call: TRBJ2-1; cdr3_aa: ASSPRSGSGNEQF
v_call: TRBV10-3; j_call: TRBJ2-3; cdr3_aa: AISESKQGMDTQY
v_call: TRBV7-2; j_call: TRBJ2-7; cdr3_aa: ASSPPVGSNPSYEQY
v_call: TRBV5-6; j_call: TRBJ2-7; cdr3_aa: ASSLFLLAGVHEQY
v_call: TRBV18; j_call: TRBJ2-5; cdr3_aa: ASSPPQGRGETQY
v_call: TRBV19; j_call: TRBJ2-2; cdr3_aa: ASSKLLAGVGGELF
v_call: TRBV28; j_call: TRBJ2-3; cdr3_aa: ASRLRALHGAQY
v_call: TRBV30; j_call: TRBJ2-3; cdr3_aa: AWSLGTSGRASDTQY
v_call: TRBV6-6; j_call: TRBJ2-3; cdr3_aa: ASSYITGVPDTQY
v_call: TRBV5-1; j_call: TRBJ2-1; cdr3_aa: ASSQGTNYNEQF
v_call: TRBV6-1; j_call: TRBJ1-6; cdr3_aa: ASSEPAGRGSPLH
v_call: TRBV7-8; j_call: TRBJ1-5; cdr3_aa: ASSSGFSNQPQH
v_call: TRBV7-8; j_call: TRBJ2-2; cdr3_aa: ASSLGRSGELF
v_call: TRBV6-5; j_call: TRBJ1-5; cdr3_aa: ASSRQGGQPQH
v_call: TRBV15; j_call: TRBJ1-2; cdr3_aa: ATSRGGQAYGYT
v_call: TRBV7-9; j_call: TRBJ1-1; cdr3_aa: ASSHNRVTEAF